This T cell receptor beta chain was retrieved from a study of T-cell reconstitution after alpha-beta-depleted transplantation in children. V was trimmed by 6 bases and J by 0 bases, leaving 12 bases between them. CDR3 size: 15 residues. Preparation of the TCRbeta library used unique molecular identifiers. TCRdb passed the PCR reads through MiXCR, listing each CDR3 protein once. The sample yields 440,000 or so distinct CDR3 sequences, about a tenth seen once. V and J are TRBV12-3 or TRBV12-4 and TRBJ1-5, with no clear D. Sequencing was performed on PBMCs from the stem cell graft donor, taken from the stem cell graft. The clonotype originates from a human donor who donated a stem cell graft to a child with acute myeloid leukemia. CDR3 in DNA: TGTGCCAGCAGCATGAGACGGAATAGCAATCAGCCCCAGCATTTT. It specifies CASSMRRNSNQPQHF.